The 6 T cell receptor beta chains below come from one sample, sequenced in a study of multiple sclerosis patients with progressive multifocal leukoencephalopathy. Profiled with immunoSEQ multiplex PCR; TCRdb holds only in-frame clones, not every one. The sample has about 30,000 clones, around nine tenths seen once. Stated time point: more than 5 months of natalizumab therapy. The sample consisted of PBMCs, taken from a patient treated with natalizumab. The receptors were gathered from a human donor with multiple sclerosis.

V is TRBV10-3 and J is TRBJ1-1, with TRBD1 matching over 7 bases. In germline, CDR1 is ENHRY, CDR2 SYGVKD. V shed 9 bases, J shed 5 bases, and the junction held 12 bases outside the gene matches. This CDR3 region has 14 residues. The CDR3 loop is CAIPGQSVRTEAFF. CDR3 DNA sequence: TGTGCCATTCCGGGACAGTCCGTGAGGACTGAAGCTTTCTTT.

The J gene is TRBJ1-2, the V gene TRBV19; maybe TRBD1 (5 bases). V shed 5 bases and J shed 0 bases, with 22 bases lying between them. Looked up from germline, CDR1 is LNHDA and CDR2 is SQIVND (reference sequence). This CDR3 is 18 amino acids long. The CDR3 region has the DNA TGTGCCAGTAGTCCAATTGGGACCGGGGCTTCCTCTAACTATGGCTACACCTTC. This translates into CASSPIGTGASSNYGYTF. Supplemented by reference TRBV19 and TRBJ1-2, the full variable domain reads DGGITQSPKYLFRKEGQNVTLSCEQNLNHDAMYWYRQDPGQGLRLIYYSQIVNDFQKGDIAEGYSVSREKKESFPLTVTSAQKNPTAFYLCASSPIGTGASSNYGYTFGSGTRLTVV.

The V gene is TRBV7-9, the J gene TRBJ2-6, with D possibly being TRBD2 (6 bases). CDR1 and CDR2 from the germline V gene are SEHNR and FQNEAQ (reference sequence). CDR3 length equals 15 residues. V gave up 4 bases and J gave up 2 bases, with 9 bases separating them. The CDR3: CASSSGEPGANVLTF. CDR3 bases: TGTGCCAGCAGCTCGGGGGAGCCTGGGGCCAACGTCCTGACTTTC.

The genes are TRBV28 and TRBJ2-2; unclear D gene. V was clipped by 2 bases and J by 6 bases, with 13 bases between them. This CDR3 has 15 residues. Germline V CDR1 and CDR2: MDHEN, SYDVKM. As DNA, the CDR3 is TGTGCCAGCAGTTTAGGAAGGATGTGGTCCGGGGAGCTGTTTTTT. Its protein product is CASSLGRMWSGELFF.

CDR3 sequence (DNA): TGTGCCAGCAGCTCGGGACTCGACACCGGGGAGCTGTTTTTT. Translation: CASSSGLDTGELFF. The rearrangement links TRBV7-9 to TRBJ2-2, with a possible D match to TRBD2 (6 bases). With 4 bases removed from V and 3 bases from J, the gap between germline ends came to 9 bases. Germline CDR1 SEHNR, CDR2 FQNEAQ (reference sequence). This CDR3 has 14 residues.

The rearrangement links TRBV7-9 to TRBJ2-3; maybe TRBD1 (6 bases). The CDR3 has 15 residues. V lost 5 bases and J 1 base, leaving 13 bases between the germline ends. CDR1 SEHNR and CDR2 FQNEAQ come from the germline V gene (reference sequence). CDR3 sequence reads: CASSRTTGRTDTQYF. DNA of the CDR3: TGTGCCAGCAGCCGGACGACAGGACGCACAGATACGCAGTATTTT.